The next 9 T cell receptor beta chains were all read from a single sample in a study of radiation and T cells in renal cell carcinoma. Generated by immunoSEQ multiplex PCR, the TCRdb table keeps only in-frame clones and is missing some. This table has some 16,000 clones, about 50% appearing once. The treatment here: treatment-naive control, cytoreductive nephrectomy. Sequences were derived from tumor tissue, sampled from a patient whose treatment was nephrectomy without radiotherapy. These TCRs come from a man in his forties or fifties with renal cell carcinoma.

The CDR3 bases are TGTGCCAGTAATCGACTCGCGAACACTGAAGCTTTCTTT. This translates into CASNRLANTEAFF. The chain combines TRBV19 with TRBJ1-1; D call uncertain. CDR1 and CDR2 from the germline V gene are LNHDA and SQIVND (reference sequence). The CDR3 spans 13 residues. Trimming shortened V by 7 bases and J by 1 base, and 10 bases separated the two germline ends. Supplemented by reference TRBV19 and TRBJ1-1, the full variable domain reads DGGITQSPKYLFRKEGQNVTLSCEQNLNHDAMYWYRQDPGQGLRLIYYSQIVNDFQKGDIAEGYSVSREKKESFPLTVTSAQKNPTAFYLCASNRLANTEAFFGQGTRLTVV.

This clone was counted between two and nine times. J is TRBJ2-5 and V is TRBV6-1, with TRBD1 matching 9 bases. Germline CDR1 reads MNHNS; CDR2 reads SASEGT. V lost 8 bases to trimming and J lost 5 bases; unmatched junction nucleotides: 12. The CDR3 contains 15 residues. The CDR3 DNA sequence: TGTGCCAGCGAAACGATACAGGGGGCTCGGGAGACCCAGTACTTC. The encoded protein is CASETIQGARETQYF.

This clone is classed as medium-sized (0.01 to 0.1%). The CDR3 spells CASSEGGSDEQYF. Written as DNA, the CDR3 is TGTGCCAGCAGTGAAGGAGGGTCTGACGAGCAGTACTTC. This chain links TRBV25-1 with TRBJ2-7; D perhaps matches TRBD2 (6 bases). There are 13 residues in the CDR3. Germline V lookup: CDR1 MGHDK, CDR2 SYGVNS. V lost 2 bases and J 5 bases, leaving 10 bases between the germline ends.

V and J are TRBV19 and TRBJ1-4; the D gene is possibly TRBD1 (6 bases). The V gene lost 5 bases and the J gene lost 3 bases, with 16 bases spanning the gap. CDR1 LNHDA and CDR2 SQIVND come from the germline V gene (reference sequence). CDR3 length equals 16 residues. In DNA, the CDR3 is TGTGCCAGTAGTCCTCGTACGGGGGCTTCTAATGAAAAACTGTTTTTT. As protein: CASSPRTGASNEKLFF.

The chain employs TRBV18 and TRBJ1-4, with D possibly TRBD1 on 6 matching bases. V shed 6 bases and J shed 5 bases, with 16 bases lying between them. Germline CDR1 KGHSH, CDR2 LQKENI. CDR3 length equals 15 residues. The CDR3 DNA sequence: TGTGCCAGCTCCCCCACTTTAGGGGGGAATGAAAAACTGTTTTTT. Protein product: CASSPTLGGNEKLFF.

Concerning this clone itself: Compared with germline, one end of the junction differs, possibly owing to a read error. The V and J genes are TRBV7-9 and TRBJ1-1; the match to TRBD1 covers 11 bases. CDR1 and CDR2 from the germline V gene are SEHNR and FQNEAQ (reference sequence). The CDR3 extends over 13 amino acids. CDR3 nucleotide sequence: TGTGCCAGCAGTTTAGGGACAGGGGGGAAAGCTTTCTTT. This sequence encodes CASSLGTGGKAFF. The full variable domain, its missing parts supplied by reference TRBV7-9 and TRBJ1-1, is DTGVSQNPRHKITKRGQNVTFRCDPISEHNRLYWYRQTLGQGPEFLTYFQNEAQLEKSRLLSDRFSAERPKGSFSTLEIQRTEQGDSAMYLCASSLGTGGKAFFGQGTRLTVV.

DNA of the CDR3: TGTGCCAGCTCACCACTAGGACAGGGGTCCCAGGAGACCCAGTACTTC. This sequence encodes CASSPLGQGSQETQYF. V usage is TRBV18 and J usage is TRBJ2-5; 9 bases align to TRBD1. The CDR3 contains 16 residues. Germline V gene sequence: CDR1 KGHSH, CDR2 LQKENI. V shed 1 base and J 5 bases; nucleotides not matched to a gene: 8.

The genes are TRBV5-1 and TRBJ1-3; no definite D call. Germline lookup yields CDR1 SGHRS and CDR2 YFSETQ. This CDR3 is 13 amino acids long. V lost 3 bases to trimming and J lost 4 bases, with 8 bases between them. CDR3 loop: CASSSPGGNTIYF. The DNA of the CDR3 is TGCGCCAGCAGCTCCCCTGGCGGAAACACCATATATTTT.

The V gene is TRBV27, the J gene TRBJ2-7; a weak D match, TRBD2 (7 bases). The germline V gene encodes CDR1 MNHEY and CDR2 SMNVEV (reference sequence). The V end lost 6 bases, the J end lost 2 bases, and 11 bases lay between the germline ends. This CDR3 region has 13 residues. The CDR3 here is CASSTGTTYEQYF. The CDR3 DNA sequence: TGTGCCAGCAGCACAGGGACTACCTACGAGCAGTACTTC.